Described below is a single T cell receptor beta chain sequence and its context. Its specificity is unknown. This sample was taken from a study of graft-versus-host responses after intestinal transplantation. Study details: Induction using anti-thymocyte globulin, followed by tacrolimus and steroids for two to three years, was given to all recipients.

Overall study results and limits: Early declines in HvG clones that occurred post-transplant were associated with peak circulating GvH clone levels.

Deletions cut 7 bases from V and 2 bases from J, with 15 bases between. The CDR3 contains 14 residues. Germline V gene data show CDR1 as MNHNS and CDR2 as SASEGT. The method was immunoSEQ multiplex PCR; TCRdb's version includes in-frame clones alone and lacks a portion of them. The sample holds around 100,000 clones; roughly 91% are singletons and the top ten take approximately 0.17%. The J gene is TRBJ2-7, the V gene TRBV6-1, with D possibly TRBD1 on 5 matching bases. The material sequenced was unstimulated CD4+ T cells sorted from spleen or lymph node cells, taken before transplant. The origin of this receptor is a human donor who was the organ donor for an intestinal transplant. CDR3 coding DNA: TGTGCCAGCACCCGACAGACTTACACCTACGAGCAGTACTTC. As protein: CASTRQTYTYEQYF.